These T cell receptor beta chains were read from a single sample in a study of shared T cell receptors in the human thymus. The method was immunoSEQ multiplex PCR; TCRdb's version includes in-frame clones alone and lacks a portion of them. The sample lists over 350,000 clones, around 95% occurring once. What was sequenced was thymocytes. The receptor source for this set is a human donor. Both conserved end residues are part of each CDR3. Each record gives: J gene, V gene, clone size, D gene, CDR3 protein, CDR3 DNA. A D gene is named only where the DNA matches it firmly. A row's size may be missing; if present it is once, few, many or a size class.

>TRBJ2-5|TRBV19|.|TRBD1
CASSPPGTGGLLQETQYF
TGTGCCAGTAGCCCTCCCGGGACAGGGGGTTTGTTACAAGAGACCCAGTACTTC
>TRBJ2-3|TRBV11-3|.|TRBD1
CASSLGDGQGADTQYF
TGTGCCAGCAGCTTAGGCGACGGACAGGGGGCAGATACGCAGTATTTT
>TRBJ1-1|TRBV2|.|.
CASSGENNTEAFF
TGTGCCAGCAGTGGGGAGAACAACACTGAAGCTTTCTTT
>TRBJ1-5|TRBV19|once|TRBD1
CASSAFGTGFNQPQHF
TGTGCCAGTAGTGCCTTCGGGACAGGGTTCAATCAGCCCCAGCATTTT
>TRBJ1-2|TRBV28|.|.
CASSFLKTGWGGYTF
TGTGCCAGCAGTTTTTTGAAGACAGGCTGGGGTGGCTACACCTTC
>TRBJ2-6|TRBV16|.|.
CASSPPGSGANVLTF
TGTGCCAGCAGCCCCCCGGGGTCTGGGGCCAACGTCCTGACTTTC
>TRBJ2-1|TRBV7-2|.|.
CASSQFAANNEQFF
TGTGCCAGCAGCCAGTTTGCGGCAAACAATGAGCAGTTCTTC
>TRBJ2-1|TRBV5-6|.|TRBD2
CATHWPGTSYNEQFF
TGTGCCACCCATTGGCCAGGGACTAGTTACAATGAGCAGTTCTTC
>TRBJ2-7|TRBV5-1|.|TRBD2
CASSLGLAESYEQYF
TGCGCCAGCAGCTTGGGGCTAGCGGAGTCCTACGAGCAGTACTTC
>TRBJ1-1|TRBV19|.|.
CASSINRRLSNTEAFF
TGTGCCAGTAGTATAAACAGGAGACTTTCTAACACTGAAGCTTTCTTT
>TRBJ2-1|TRBV10-1|once|TRBD1
CASSEKARDRSNEQFF
TGCGCCAGCAGTGAGAAGGCTCGGGACAGGTCTAATGAGCAGTTCTTC
>TRBJ1-4|TRBV19|.|TRBD1
CASSGRGQGNEKLFF
TGTGCCAGTTCGGGCAGGGGACAGGGTAATGAAAAACTGTTTTTT
>TRBJ1-3|TRBV10-1|.|.
CASRGTDSGNTIYF
TGCGCCAGCAGGGGGACTGACTCTGGAAACACCATATATTTT
>TRBJ2-7|TRBV27|once|TRBD2
CASSPGTSDSYEQYF
TGTGCCAGCAGTCCAGGGACTAGCGACTCCTACGAGCAGTACTTC
>TRBJ2-1|TRBV7-3|.|TRBD2
CASSSTPAGLAQYNEQFF
TGTGCCAGCAGCTCCACTCCCGCGGGACTAGCGCAGTACAATGAGCAGTTCTTC
>TRBJ2-7|TRBV14|.|TRBD1
CASSQDIGTGPNVSYEQYF
TGTGCCAGCAGCCAAGATATCGGGACAGGGCCTAATGTTTCCTACGAGCAGTACTTC
>TRBJ2-7|TRBV28|.|.
CASSYSSHGPKSYEQYF
TGTGCCAGCAGCTATTCATCACACGGCCCGAAATCCTACGAGCAGTACTTC
>TRBJ2-3|TRBV5-4|once|.
CASSLVITRSTDTQYF
TGTGCCAGCAGCTTGGTTATCACACGCAGCACAGATACGCAGTATTTT
>TRBJ1-1|TRBV19|.|.
CAIGHPSTEAFF
TGTGCCATTGGGCACCCCAGCACTGAAGCTTTCTTT